This T cell receptor beta chain was recorded in a study of T-cell reconstitution after alpha-beta-depleted transplantation in children. Germline V CDR1 and CDR2: MNHEY, SVGAGI. Trimming stripped 2 bases from V and 6 bases from J, with 11 bases between. CDR3 length equals 14 residues. During its preparation, the TCRbeta library received unique molecular identifiers. TCRdb recomputed calls from the PCR reads with MiXCR, one row per CDR3 protein. This sample has around 490,000 distinct CDR3 sequences, with about an eighth found just once. The V gene is TRBV6-5, the J gene TRBJ1-5, with a possible D match to TRBD1 (5 bases). The source is a female patient between 2 and 15 years old who had a stem cell transplant for aplastic anemia, so the T cells may come from the graft donor. This material consisted of PBMCs, mostly from graft donor cells, taken 180 days after TCRalphabeta/CD19-depleted stem cell transplant. The CDR3 is CASSYTQGGQPQHF. In DNA form, the CDR3 reads TGTGCCAGCAGTTACACGCAGGGAGGTCAGCCCCAGCATTTT.